This is a list of T cell receptor beta chains from one sample in a study of blood T cell repertoires in COVID-19. Generated by immunoSEQ multiplex PCR, the TCRdb table keeps only in-frame clones and is missing some. This sample has under 200,000 clones, with 88% found just once. The material sequenced was peripheral blood. These TCRs come from a man aged 45 to 65 who had recovered from COVID-19. CDR3s include the opening cysteine and the closing phenylalanine or tryptophan.

>TRBJ2-2|TRBV30
CACQPQGTGELFF
>TRBJ1-1|TRBV7-2
CASSSLLQNTEAFF
>TRBJ2-1|TRBV19
CASSSMDYGTGAGEQFF
>TRBJ1-6|TRBV18
CASSSSSYNSPLHF
>TRBJ2-5|TRBV6-2/TRBV6-3
CASSYGGGETQYF
>TRBJ2-1|TRBV19
CASRLAGGSNEQFF
>TRBJ2-7|TRBV27
CASSFPYEQYF
>TRBJ2-7|TRBV27
CASSLRGVPNLLSYEQYF
>TRBJ2-1|TRBV19
CASSDPGSGRLDEQFF
>TRBJ2-5|TRBV19
CASSIGRGGVQETQYF
>TRBJ2-5|TRBV7-9
CASRSEGAFKTQYF
>TRBJ2-7|TRBV7-2
CASSFQTGREYF
>TRBJ1-1|TRBV20-1
CSGDRATEAFF
>TRBJ1-2|TRBV19
CASSSGTGGNYGYTF
>TRBJ2-7|TRBV5-4
CASSFGGENYEQYF
>TRBJ1-1|TRBV28
CASRLTGDTEAFF
>TRBJ2-7|TRBV7-2
CASSLGVGTVYEQYF
>TRBJ2-5|TRBV6-2/TRBV6-3
CASSYGASGRRETQYF
>TRBJ2-7|TRBV7-9
CASSLEGTVYEQYF
>TRBJ1-1|TRBV7-9
CASSLARRQGARGSEAFF
>TRBJ2-2|TRBV6-4
CASRQGANTGELFF
>TRBJ2-3|TRBV7-2
CASSLVGQGLTDTQYF
>TRBJ2-1|TRBV24-1
CATSGVGGGDNEQFF
>TRBJ2-7|TRBV28
CASRGSNYEQYF
>TRBJ1-3|TRBV7-2
CASSLAGTVNTIYF
>TRBJ2-7|TRBV10-3
CAIRDRAYEQYF
>TRBJ2-7|TRBV27
CASSARLAGQYEQYF
>TRBJ1-2|TRBV6-2/TRBV6-3
CASSLRTTGQGAFGYTF
>TRBJ1-3|TRBV5-4
CASSVQGALNTIYF
>TRBJ2-5|TRBV6-5
CASSSSGLVGETQYF
>TRBJ1-2|TRBV18
CASSPGQDYGYTF
>TRBJ1-6|TRBV27
CASSKGTGGNSPLHF